This paragraph reports one TCR beta chain. Its antigen is not identified. The data were obtained in a study of cytomegalovirus exposure and HLA in healthy donors. About the study: Of over 300 genotyped donors, 81% clustered with self-reported Caucasian donors. General study results and limits: In a later analysis, TCR beta V- and J-gene trimming was associated with a missense DCLRE1C variant.

The PCR made use of 60 Vbeta and 13 Jbeta primers. The data were produced by immunoSEQ multiplex PCR, yet TCRdb's version contains in-frame clones alone and is incomplete. Among just over 200,000 clones listed, under 85% were seen once. The CDR3 runs to 13 residues. With 8 bases removed from V and 1 base from J, the gap between germline ends came to 8 bases. Germline V lookup: CDR1 SGHNT, CDR2 YENEEA. The sample taken for sequencing was PBMCs. V is TRBV11-3 and J is TRBJ2-2, with D unresolved. The TCR sequence derives from a man aged 45-60 years in good health and CMV-seronegative. The CDR3 sequence: CASQERNTGELFF. Here the CDR3 DNA reads TGTGCCAGCCAAGAGAGGAACACCGGGGAGCTGTTTTTT.